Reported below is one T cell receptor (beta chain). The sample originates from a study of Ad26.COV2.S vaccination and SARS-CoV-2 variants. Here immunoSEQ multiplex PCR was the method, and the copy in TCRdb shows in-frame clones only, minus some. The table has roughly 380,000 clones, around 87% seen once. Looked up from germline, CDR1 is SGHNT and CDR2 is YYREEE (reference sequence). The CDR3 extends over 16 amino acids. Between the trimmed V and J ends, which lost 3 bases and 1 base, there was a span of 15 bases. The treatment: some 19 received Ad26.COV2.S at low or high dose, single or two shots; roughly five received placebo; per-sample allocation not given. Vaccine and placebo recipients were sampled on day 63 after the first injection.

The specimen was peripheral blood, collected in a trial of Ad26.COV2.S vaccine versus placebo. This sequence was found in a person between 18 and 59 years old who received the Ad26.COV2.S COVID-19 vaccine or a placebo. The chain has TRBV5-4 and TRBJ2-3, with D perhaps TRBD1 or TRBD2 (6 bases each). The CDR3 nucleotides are TGTGCCAGCAGCTATTGGATCGGGGGCGGCACAGATACGCAGTATTTT. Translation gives CASSYWIGGGTDTQYF.